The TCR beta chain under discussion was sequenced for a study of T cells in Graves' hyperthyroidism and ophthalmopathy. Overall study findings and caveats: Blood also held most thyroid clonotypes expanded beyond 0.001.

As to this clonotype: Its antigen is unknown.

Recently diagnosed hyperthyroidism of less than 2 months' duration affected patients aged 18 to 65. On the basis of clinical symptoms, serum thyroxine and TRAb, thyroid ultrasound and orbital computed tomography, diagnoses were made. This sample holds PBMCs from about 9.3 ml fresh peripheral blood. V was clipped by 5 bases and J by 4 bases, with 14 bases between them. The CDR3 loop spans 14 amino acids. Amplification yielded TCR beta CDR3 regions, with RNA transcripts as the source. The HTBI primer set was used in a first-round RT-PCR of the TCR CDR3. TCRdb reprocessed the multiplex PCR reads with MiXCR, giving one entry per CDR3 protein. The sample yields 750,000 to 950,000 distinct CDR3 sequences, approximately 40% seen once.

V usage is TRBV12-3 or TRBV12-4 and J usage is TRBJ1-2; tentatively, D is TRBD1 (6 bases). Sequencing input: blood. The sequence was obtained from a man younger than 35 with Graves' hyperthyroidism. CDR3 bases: TGTGCCAGCAGTCTTACAGGGCGACCCTATGGCTACACCTTC. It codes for CASSLTGRPYGYTF.